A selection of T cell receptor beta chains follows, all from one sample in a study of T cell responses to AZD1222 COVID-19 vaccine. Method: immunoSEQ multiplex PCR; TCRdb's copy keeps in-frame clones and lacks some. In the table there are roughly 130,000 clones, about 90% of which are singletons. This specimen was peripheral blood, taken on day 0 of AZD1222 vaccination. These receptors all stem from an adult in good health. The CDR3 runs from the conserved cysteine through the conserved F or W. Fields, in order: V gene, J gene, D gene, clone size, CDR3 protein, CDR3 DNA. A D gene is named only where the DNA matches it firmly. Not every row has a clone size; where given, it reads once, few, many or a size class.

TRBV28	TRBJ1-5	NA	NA	CASGSQPQHF	TGTGCAAGCGGATCTCAGCCCCAGCATTTT
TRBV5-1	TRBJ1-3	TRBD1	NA	CASSLGQGGNTIYF	TGCGCCAGCAGCTTGGGACAGGGGGGAAACACCATATATTTT
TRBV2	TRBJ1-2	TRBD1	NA	CASSASGGSYGYTF	TGTGCCAGCAGTGCCTCAGGGGGCAGCTATGGCTACACCTTC
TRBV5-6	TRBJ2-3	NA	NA	CASAPPLGASTDTQYF	TGTGCCAGCGCACCACCCCTCGGGGCCAGCACAGATACGCAGTATTTT
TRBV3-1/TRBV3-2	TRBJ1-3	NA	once	CASSLVGTLISGNTIYF	TGTGCCAGCAGCCTCGTAGGGACACTCATCTCTGGAAACACCATATATTTT
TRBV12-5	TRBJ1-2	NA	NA	CASGLSLGSGAYGYTF	TGTGCTAGTGGCCTCTCTCTAGGGTCGGGGGCCTATGGCTACACCTTC
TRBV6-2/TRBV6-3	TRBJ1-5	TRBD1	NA	CASSYSIPRDRGVSNQPQHF	TGTGCCAGCAGTTACTCGATCCCCCGGGACAGGGGCGTTAGCAATCAGCCCCAGCATTTT
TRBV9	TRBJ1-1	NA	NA	CASSTTGYTEAFF	TGTGCCAGCAGCACGACAGGTTACACTGAAGCTTTCTTT
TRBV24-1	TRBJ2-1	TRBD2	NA	CATSATSGGYDEQFF	TGTGCCACCAGTGCTACTAGCGGGGGTTATGATGAGCAGTTCTTC
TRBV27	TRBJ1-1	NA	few	CASSSEAFF	TGTGCCAGCAGTTCTGAAGCTTTCTTT
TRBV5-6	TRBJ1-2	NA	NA	CASSGIDRNYGYTF	TGTGCCAGCAGCGGGATAGACAGGAACTATGGCTACACCTTC
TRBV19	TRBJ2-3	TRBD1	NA	CASRPGGADADTQYF	TGTGCCAGTAGGCCAGGGGGCGCAGACGCAGATACGCAGTATTTT
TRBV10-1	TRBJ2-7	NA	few	CASSGYGSYEQYF	TGCGCCAGCAGTGGATATGGTTCCTACGAGCAGTACTTC
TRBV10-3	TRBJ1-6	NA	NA	CAISESSKGSYNSPLHF	TGTGCCATCAGTGAGTCGTCTAAGGGGTCCTATAATTCACCCCTCCACTTT
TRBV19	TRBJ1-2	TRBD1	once	CASSVRDRGYGYTF	TGTGCCAGTAGTGTCCGGGACAGAGGCTATGGCTACACCTTC
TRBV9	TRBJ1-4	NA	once	CASSVGFGRGNEKLFF	TGTGCCAGCAGCGTAGGTTTCGGCAGGGGTAATGAAAAACTGTTTTTT
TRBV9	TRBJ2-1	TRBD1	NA	CASSVGTGKSSYNEQFF	TGTGCCAGCAGCGTTGGGACAGGGAAATCCTCCTACAATGAGCAGTTCTTC
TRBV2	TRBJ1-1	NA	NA	CASSEREGSEAFF	TGTGCCAGCAGTGAAAGAGAGGGCTCTGAAGCTTTCTTT
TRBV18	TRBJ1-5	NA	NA	CASSPPRDSNQPQHF	TGTGCCAGCTCACCTCCCAGGGATAGCAATCAGCCCCAGCATTTT
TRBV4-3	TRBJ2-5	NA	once	CASSQDVGPRETQYF	TGCGCCAGCAGCCAAGACGTTGGGCCGAGGGAGACCCAGTACTTC
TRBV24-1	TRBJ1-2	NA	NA	CATSEPGDGFYGYTF	TGTGCCACCAGTGAACCCGGAGACGGATTCTATGGCTACACCTTC
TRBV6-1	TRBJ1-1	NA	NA	CASSEGQGPGFTEAFF	TGTGCCAGCAGTGAAGGCCAAGGCCCCGGGTTCACTGAAGCTTTCTTT
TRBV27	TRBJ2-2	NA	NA	CASSLSPAGSGELFF	TGTGCCAGCAGTTTATCGCCTGCGGGGAGCGGGGAGCTGTTTTTT
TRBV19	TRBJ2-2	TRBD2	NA	CASSTTSGGRNTGELFF	TGTGCCAGTAGTACGACTAGCGGGGGGCGTAACACCGGGGAGCTGTTTTTT
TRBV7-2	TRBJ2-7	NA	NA	CASSPVGGPYEQYF	TGTGCCAGCAGCCCAGTGGGGGGCCCCTACGAGCAGTACTTC
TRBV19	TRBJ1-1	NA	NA	CASSIDSTWKNTEAFF	TGTGCCAGTAGTATAGATTCGACCTGGAAGAACACTGAAGCTTTCTTT
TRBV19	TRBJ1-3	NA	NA	CASSRSNQIGNTIYF	TGTGCCAGTAGTAGGTCGAACCAGATCGGAAACACCATATATTTT
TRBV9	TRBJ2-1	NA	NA	CASSVLAPNEQFF	TGTGCCAGCAGCGTACTAGCGCCAAATGAGCAGTTCTTC
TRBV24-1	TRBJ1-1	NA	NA	CATSLDERGTEAFF	TGTGCCACCAGTCTGGACGAACGGGGGACTGAAGCTTTCTTT
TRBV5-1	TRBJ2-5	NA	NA	CASSLPTSQVRQERETQYF	TGCGCCAGCAGCCTCCCGACCTCACAGGTTCGTCAGGAGAGAGAGACCCAGTACTTC
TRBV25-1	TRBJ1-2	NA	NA	CASSEGTRGGFNYGYTF	TGTGCCAGCAGTGAAGGGACCAGGGGAGGATTTAACTATGGCTACACCTTC
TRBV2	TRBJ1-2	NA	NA	CASQSGGYGYTF	TGTGCCAGCCAGTCGGGGGGCTATGGCTACACCTTC
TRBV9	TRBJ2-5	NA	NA	CASSPWGETQYF	TGTGCCAGCAGCCCATGGGGGGAGACCCAGTACTTC
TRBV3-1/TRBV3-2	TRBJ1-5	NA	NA	CASSYSNQPQHF	TGTGCCAGCAGCTATAGCAATCAGCCCCAGCATTTT
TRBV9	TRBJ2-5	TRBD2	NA	CASSANSGGALETQYF	TGTGCCAGCAGCGCTAATAGCGGGGGGGCCTTGGAGACCCAGTACTTC
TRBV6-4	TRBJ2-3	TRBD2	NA	CASSVAGGSDTQYF	TGTGCCAGCAGTGTCGCGGGGGGCTCAGATACGCAGTATTTT
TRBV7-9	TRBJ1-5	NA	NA	CASSARGGNQPQHF	TGTGCCAGCAGCGCCCGGGGGGGCAATCAGCCCCAGCATTTT
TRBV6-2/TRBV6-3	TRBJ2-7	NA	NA	CASSYRTVIHYEQYF	TGTGCCAGCAGTTACCGGACAGTGATTCACTACGAGCAGTACTTC
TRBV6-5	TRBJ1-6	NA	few	CASSLSLYNSPLHF	TGTGCCAGCAGTTTAAGCCTCTATAATTCACCCCTCCACTTT
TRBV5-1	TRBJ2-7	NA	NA	CASSLNRQGPHYEQYF	TGCGCCAGCAGCTTGAATAGGCAGGGGCCGCACTACGAGCAGTACTTC
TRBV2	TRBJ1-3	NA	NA	CASFTTRAGNTIYF	TGTGCCAGCTTCACGACCAGGGCAGGAAACACCATATATTTT
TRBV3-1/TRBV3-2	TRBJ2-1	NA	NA	CASSQEGPGPYNEQFF	TGTGCCAGCAGCCAAGAAGGCCCGGGGCCCTACAATGAGCAGTTCTTC
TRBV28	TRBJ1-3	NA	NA	CASSLPGSRGNTIYF	TGTGCCAGCAGCCTCCCAGGGTCGAGAGGAAACACCATATATTTT
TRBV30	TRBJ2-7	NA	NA	CAWSLSYEQYF	TGTGCCTGGAGTTTGTCCTACGAGCAGTACTTC
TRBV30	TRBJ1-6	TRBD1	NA	CAWSPHRGRTPLHF	TGTGCCTGGAGTCCTCACAGGGGAAGAACGCCCCTCCACTTT
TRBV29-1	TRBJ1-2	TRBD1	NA	CSVESRQGLNYGYTF	TGCAGCGTGGAATCTCGACAGGGACTTAACTATGGCTACACCTTC
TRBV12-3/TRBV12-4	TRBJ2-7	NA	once	CASSLVSYEQYF	TGTGCCAGCAGTTTAGTTAGCTACGAGCAGTACTTC
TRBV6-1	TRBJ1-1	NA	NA	CASSELGTQTEAFF	TGTGCCAGCAGTGAACTTGGGACACAGACTGAAGCTTTCTTT
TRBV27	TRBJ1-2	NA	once	CASSSQPSGVYYGYTF	TGTGCCAGCAGTTCACAACCCTCAGGGGTCTACTATGGCTACACCTTC